Below are 6 T cell receptor beta chains sequenced from a single sample in a study of T cells in Graves' hyperthyroidism and ophthalmopathy (dated by TCRdb to the late 2010s). Library preparation used multiplex PCR. The sequencing machine was an Illumina HiSeq 2000. The TCR beta CDR3 regions were amplified from the RNA transcripts. For the first round of RT-PCR on the TCR CDR3, the HTBI primer set was used together with the Qiagen OneStep RT-PCR kit. In TCRdb, the public reads were trimmed at Q25 with fastp and aligned with MiXCR, with productive beta chains retained. Each record represents a unique CDR3 protein, reported with the most common genes and DNA among its rows. This sample gives about 640,000 distinct CDR3 sequences in total; roughly 20% of them show up just once. Together, the top ten hold roughly a third of the sample. Sequencing used blood. The receptors shown here come from a man aged 25 to 40 with Graves' ophthalmopathy.

This clonotype was counted many times. The gene calls are TRBV12-3 or TRBV12-4 and TRBJ2-1; TRBD2 matches at 10 bases. The V gene end was trimmed by 6 bases and the J gene end by 7 bases; junction bases not matched to a gene: 3. The CDR3 spans 13 residues. The CDR3 is CASSPTSGNEQFF. The CDR3 coding sequence is TGTGCCAGCAGCCCGACTAGCGGGAATGAGCAGTTCTTC.

This clonotype appeared a few times. This sequence joins TRBV20-1 and TRBJ1-1; perhaps TRBD1 as D (6 bases). Germline CDR1 is DFQATT and CDR2 is SNEGSKA (reference sequence). This CDR3 has 15 amino acids. The V end was cut by 6 bases, the J end by 3 bases, with 20 bases between. The CDR3 sequence is CSALAPGARDTEAFF. The CDR3 region has the DNA TGCAGTGCGCTGGCCCCGGGGGCGAGGGACACTGAAGCTTTCTTT.

The sample holds many counts of this clonotype. The chain is built from TRBV18 and TRBJ2-3, with no clear D. The germline V and J ends were trimmed by 2 bases and 1 base, with 1 base remaining between them. The CDR3 contains 12 residues. The germline gives CDR1 KGHSH, CDR2 LQKENI. CDR3 region: CASSPGTDTQYF. As DNA, the CDR3 is TGTGCCAGCTCACCAGGCACAGATACGCAGTATTTT.

This clonotype was seen at least ten times. The chain links TRBV28 to TRBJ2-3; 11 bases agree with TRBD2. Germline V gives CDR1 MDHEN, CDR2 SYDVKM. This CDR3 is built from 19 residues. The V gene end was trimmed by 4 bases and the J gene end by 4 bases; junction bases not matched to a gene: 16. The chain's CDR3 is CASSSRTTSSGRVADTQYF. Written as DNA, the CDR3 is TGTGCCAGCAGTTCCAGAACTACTAGTAGCGGGAGGGTCGCAGATACGCAGTATTTT. The entire variable domain, with the rest obtained from reference TRBV28 and TRBJ2-3, is as follows: DVKVTQSSRYLVKRTGEKVFLECVQDMDHENMFWYRQDPGLGLRLIYFSYDVKMKEKGDIPEGYSVSREKKERFSLILESASTNQTSMYLCASSSRTTSSGRVADTQYFGPGTRLTVL.

This clonotype turned up a few times. This chain uses TRBV5-4 with TRBJ2-3; possibly TRBD1 for D (6 bases). CDR3 length: 15 amino acids. The V and J ends lost 0 bases and 2 bases respectively, with 10 bases between them. Germline V lookup: CDR1 SGHNT, CDR2 YYREEE (reference sequence). The CDR3 spells CASSLGTVDTDTQYF. The CDR3 bases are TGTGCCAGCAGCTTGGGGACAGTTGACACAGATACGCAGTATTTT.

This clonotype was counted ten times or more. This chain uses TRBV28 with TRBJ1-6; tentative D call: TRBD1 (5 bases). The CDR3 covers 14 residues. Germline CDR1 and CDR2: MDHEN and SYDVKM. The germline V and J ends were trimmed by 6 bases and 4 bases, with 10 bases remaining between them. CDR3 sequence (DNA): TGTGCCAGCAGCCAAGACAGTTATAATTCACCCCTCCACTTT. Protein product: CASSQDSYNSPLHF. Full variable domain (outside the CDR3, taken from reference TRBV28 and TRBJ1-6): DVKVTQSSRYLVKRTGEKVFLECVQDMDHENMFWYRQDPGLGLRLIYFSYDVKMKEKGDIPEGYSVSREKKERFSLILESASTNQTSMYLCASSQDSYNSPLHFGNGTRLTVT.